Presented here are 12 T cell receptor beta chains from one specimen sequenced in a study of early T cells in non-severe SARS-CoV-2 infection. TCRdb fed the 5' RACE reads into MiXCR, producing one record per CDR3 protein. Here the sample spans about 76,000 distinct CDR3 sequences, about 16% being singletons. Specimen: whole blood. Receptors originate from an adult who was a healthcare worker with PCR-confirmed SARS-CoV-2 infection or an uninfected control (not recorded which).

The gene calls are TRBV7-3 and TRBJ2-3; 9 nucleotides agree with TRBD1. The ends lost 5 bases at V and 4 bases at J; junction bases unmatched: 7. CDR3 length: 15 amino acids. Germline CDR1 SGHTA, CDR2 FQGTGA. The CDR3 bases are TGTGCCAGCAGCCGCGGGACAGGGTTCCCAGATACGCAGTATTTT. Its translation: CASSRGTGFPDTQYF.

V is TRBV19 and J is TRBJ2-7, with 7 nucleotides matching TRBD2. The CDR3 totals 11 residues. Germline V CDR1 and CDR2: LNHDA, SQIVND (reference sequence). V was clipped by 11 bases and J by 9 bases; unmatched bases: 10. CDR3 region: CASTPGGGQYF. The CDR3 DNA is TGTGCCTCCACACCTGGGGGGGGGCAGTACTTC.

The chain couples TRBV29-1 to TRBJ1-1; possible D gene TRBD1, 5 bases. The V gene lost 7 bases and the J gene lost 5 bases, with 17 bases spanning the gap. CDR1 SQVTM and CDR2 ANQGSEA come from the germline V gene. The CDR3 has 13 residues. CDR3 amino acids: CSAKQALGTEAFF. In DNA, the CDR3 is TGCAGCGCTAAACAGGCCCTGGGGACTGAAGCTTTCTTT.

The chain couples TRBV7-6 to TRBJ1-2, with a possible D match to TRBD1 (6 bases). Germline V gene data show CDR1 as SGHVS and CDR2 as FNYEAQ. V was clipped by 5 bases and J by 3 bases, with 13 bases between them. The CDR3 covers 14 residues. The CDR3 DNA sequence: TGTGCCAGCAGCCCCACGACAGGCCACTATGGCTACACCTTC. It encodes CASSPTTGHYGYTF.

The rearrangement joins TRBV29-1 to TRBJ2-7, with 9 positions matching TRBD2. The CDR3 has 15 amino acids. Germline values: CDR1 SQVTM, CDR2 ANQGSEA. The ends lost 4 bases at V and 3 bases at J; junction bases unmatched: 10. CDR3 sequence: CSVVLAGFPYYEQYF. DNA of the CDR3: TGCAGCGTTGTCCTAGCGGGATTCCCTTACTACGAGCAGTACTTC.

This clonotype was recorded many times. The chain couples TRBV5-6 to TRBJ2-7; 10 bases align to TRBD2. Unmatched junction bases numbered 3, after V lost 0 bases and J lost 3 bases. CDR3 size: 15 residues. Per the germline V gene, CDR1 is SGHDT and CDR2 is YYEEEE. This CDR3 reads CASSLDLAGVYEQYF. The CDR3 nucleotides read TGTGCCAGCAGCTTGGACCTAGCGGGGGTCTACGAGCAGTACTTC.

In this sample, this clonotype turned up many times. This chain joins TRBV28 and TRBJ1-1; D not certain. CDR1 MDHEN and CDR2 SYDVKM come from the germline V gene. CDR3 length: 14 amino acids. Deletions cut 3 bases from V and 4 bases from J, with 12 bases between. CDR3 coding DNA: TGTGCCAGCAGTTTGTCGGCAAGATTCACTGAAGCTTTCTTT. Translating it yields CASSLSARFTEAFF.

The chain links TRBV5-6 to TRBJ1-1, with TRBD1 as a possible D gene (5 bases). CDR1 and CDR2 (germline): SGHDT, YYEEEE. The ends were cut back, 0 bases at V and 3 bases at J, with 9 bases in the middle. This CDR3 region has 14 residues. The CDR3 sequence is CASSLVDSYTEAFF. The CDR3 DNA reads as TGTGCCAGCAGCTTGGTTGACAGTTACACTGAAGCTTTCTTT. The entire variable domain, with the rest obtained from reference TRBV5-6 and TRBJ1-1, is as follows: DAGVTQSPTHLIKTRGQQVTLRCSPKSGHDTVSWYQQALGQGPQFIFQYYEEEERQRGNFPDRFSGHQFPNYSSELNVNALLLGDSALYLCASSLVDSYTEAFFGQGTRLTVV.

The V call is TRBV29-1, the J call TRBJ1-2; D uncertain. Trimming left V 7 bases short and J 4 bases short, with 13 bases between. Per germline, CDR1 SQVTM and CDR2 ANQGSEA. The CDR3 has 12 amino acids. CDR3 sequence (DNA): TGCAGCGCTAGACGAGGGATCTATGGCTACACCTTC. Translated, it gives CSARRGIYGYTF.

The chain's CDR3 is CASSAYDRDTDTQYF. CDR3 DNA sequence: TGTGCCAGCAGCGCTTACGACAGGGACACAGATACGCAGTATTTT. The rearrangement joins TRBV9 to TRBJ2-3; 7 bases agree with TRBD1. The CDR3 consists of 15 residues. CDR1 and CDR2 from the germline V gene are SGDLS and YYNGEE. Germline trimming cut 3 bases from V and 2 bases from J; bases unmatched to any gene: 6.

This chain uses TRBV6-6 with TRBJ1-2, with unresolved D. V shed 7 bases and J shed 8 bases, with 11 bases lying between them. This CDR3 comprises 11 residues. The germline V gene encodes CDR1 MNHNY and CDR2 SVGAGI (reference sequence). CDR3 amino acids: CASTLQTGYTF. The CDR3 DNA reads as TGTGCCAGCACCCTCCAGACCGGCTACACCTTC.

This sequence joins TRBV4-2 and TRBJ2-1; no definite D call. The V end lost 1 base, the J end lost 8 bases, and 9 bases lay between the germline ends. Per the germline V gene, CDR1 is LGHNA and CDR2 is YNFKEQ. The CDR3 has 13 amino acids. CDR3 nucleotides: TGTGCCAGCAGCCAAGGGCGAGTGGATGAGCAGTTCTTC. This gives the protein CASSQGRVDEQFF.